This T cell receptor (beta chain) was identified during a study of blood T cells in healthy people across ages. The draw of peripheral blood yielded approximately 10 milliliters from each donor. The V gene's germline CDR1 is SGHRS and CDR2 YFSETQ. After removal of 1 base from V and 0 bases from J, the junction contained 5 bases not matched to a gene. CDR3 length: 16 residues. Primed by a sample-barcoded 5' primer and a J-beta primer mix, a second PCR proceeded for 7 to 11 cycles. TCRdb called the 5' RACE reads again in MiXCR, with one record for every CDR3 protein. The sample records some 710,000 distinct CDR3 sequences, approximately 21% being singletons.

This chain uses TRBV5-1 with TRBJ2-3; 7 positions match TRBD1. What was sequenced was blood. The receptor's source is a man between 70 and 80 years old in good health. CDR3 residues: CASSLIMTGSTDTQYF. As DNA, the CDR3 is TGCGCCAGCAGCTTGATTATGACAGGGAGCACAGATACGCAGTATTTT. The complete variable domain, with remaining parts taken from reference TRBV5-1 and TRBJ2-3, reads KAGVTQTPRYLIKTRGQQVTLSCSPISGHRSVSWYQQTPGQGLQFLFEYFSETQRNKGNFPGRFSGRQFSNSRSEMNVSTLELGDSALYLCASSLIMTGSTDTQYFGPGTRLTVL.